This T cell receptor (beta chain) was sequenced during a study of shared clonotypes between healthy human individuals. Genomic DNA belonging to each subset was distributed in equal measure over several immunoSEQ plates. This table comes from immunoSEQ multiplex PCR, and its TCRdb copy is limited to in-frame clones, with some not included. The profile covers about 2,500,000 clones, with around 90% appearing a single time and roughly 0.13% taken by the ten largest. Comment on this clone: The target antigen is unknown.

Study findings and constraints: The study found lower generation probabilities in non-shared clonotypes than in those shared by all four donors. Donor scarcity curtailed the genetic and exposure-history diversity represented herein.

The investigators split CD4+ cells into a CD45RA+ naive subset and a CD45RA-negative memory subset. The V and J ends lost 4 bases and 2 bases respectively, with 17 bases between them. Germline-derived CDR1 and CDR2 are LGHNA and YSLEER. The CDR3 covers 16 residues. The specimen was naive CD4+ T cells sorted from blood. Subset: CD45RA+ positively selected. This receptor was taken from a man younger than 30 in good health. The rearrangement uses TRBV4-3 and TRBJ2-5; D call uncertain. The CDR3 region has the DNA TGCGCCAGCAGCCCTTCCTCGGTGAACTGGCAAGAGACCCAGTACTTC. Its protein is CASSPSSVNWQETQYF.